What follows is one TCR beta chain and its context. The data belong to a study of OX40 agonist ivuxolimab in advanced cancers. TCRdb's table, derived via immunoSEQ multiplex PCR, lists solely in-frame clones and lacks some. This sample yields approximately 50,000 clones, of which 88% are seen a single time; less than 1.3% belongs to the top ten. From germline, CDR1 is MNHEY and CDR2 SVGAGI. The CDR3 has 15 residues. J gave up 3 bases and V 5 bases, and 8 bases lay outside the gene matches. The source of this sequence is an adult with an advanced solid tumor such as melanoma, head and neck, liver or kidney cancer. This material consisted of CD4+ or CD8+ T cells sorted from blood, taken in a trial of the OX40 agonist ivuxolimab. The J gene is TRBJ2-7, the V gene TRBV6-5; 9 bases agree with TRBD1. The CDR3 loop reads CASSHRGTGIYEQYF. As DNA, the CDR3 is TGTGCCAGCAGTCATAGAGGGACAGGGATCTACGAGCAGTACTTC.